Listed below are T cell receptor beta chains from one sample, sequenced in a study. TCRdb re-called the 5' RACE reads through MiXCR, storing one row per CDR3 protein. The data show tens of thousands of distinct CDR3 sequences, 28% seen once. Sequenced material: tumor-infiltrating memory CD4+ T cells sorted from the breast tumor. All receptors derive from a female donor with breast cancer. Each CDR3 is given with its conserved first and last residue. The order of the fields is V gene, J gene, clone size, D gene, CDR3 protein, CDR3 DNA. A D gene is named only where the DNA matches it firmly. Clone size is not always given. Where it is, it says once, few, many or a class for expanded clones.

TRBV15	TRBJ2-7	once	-	CATSRERGAGIHYKQYF	TGTGCCACCAGCAGAGAACGCGGGGCGGGTATCCACTACAAGCAGTACTTC
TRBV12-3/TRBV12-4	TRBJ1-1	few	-	CASSFERETEAFF	TGTGCCAGCAGTTTCGAGCGGGAGACTGAAGCTTTCTTT
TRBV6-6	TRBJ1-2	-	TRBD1	CASSSRRDRGNWGYTF	TGTGCCAGCAGTTCTCGCCGGGACAGGGGAAATTGGGGCTACACCTTC
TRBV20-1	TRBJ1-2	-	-	CSARGSNYGYTF	TGCAGTGCTAGAGGATCTAACTATGGCTACACCTTC
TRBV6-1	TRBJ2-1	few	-	CASSVGLGGSSYNEQFF	TGTGCCAGCAGTGTGGGTTTGGGAGGCTCCTCCTACAATGAGCAGTTCTTC
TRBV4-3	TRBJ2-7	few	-	CASSQDARVSYEQYF	TGCGCCAGCAGCCAAGATGCCAGAGTATCCTACGAGCAGTACTTC
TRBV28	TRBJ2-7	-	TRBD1	CASSRGQGARSGDEQYF	TGTGCCAGCAGTCGGGGACAGGGGGCGCGTAGTGGAGACGAGCAGTACTTC
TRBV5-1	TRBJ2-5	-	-	CASSPGGPQETQYF	TGCGCCAGCAGCCCTGGGGGGCCACAAGAGACCCAGTACTTC
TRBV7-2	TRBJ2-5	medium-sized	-	CASSSRSPGRETQYF	TGTGCCAGCAGCTCGCGGTCCCCCGGGCGGGAGACCCAGTACTTC
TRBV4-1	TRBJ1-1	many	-	CASSQGPNTDREAFF	TGCGCCAGCAGCCAAGGGCCTAATACGGACAGAGAAGCTTTCTTT
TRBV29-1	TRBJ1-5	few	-	CSAARGMNQPQHF	TGCAGCGCGGCGAGGGGTATGAATCAGCCCCAGCATTTT
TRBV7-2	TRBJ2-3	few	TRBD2	CAASGRTDTQYF	TGTGCGGCTAGCGGGAGAACAGATACGCAGTATTTT